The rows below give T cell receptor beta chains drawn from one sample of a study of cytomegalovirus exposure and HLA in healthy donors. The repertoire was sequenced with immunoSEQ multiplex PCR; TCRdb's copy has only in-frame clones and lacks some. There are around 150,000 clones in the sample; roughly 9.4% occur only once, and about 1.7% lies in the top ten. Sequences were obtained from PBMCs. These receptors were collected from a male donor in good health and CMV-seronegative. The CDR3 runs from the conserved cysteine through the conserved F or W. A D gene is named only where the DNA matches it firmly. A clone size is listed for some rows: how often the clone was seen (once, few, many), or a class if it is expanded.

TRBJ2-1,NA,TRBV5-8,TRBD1,TGTGCCAGCAGGGCGGACAGGGTCGATGAGCAGTTCTTC,CASRADRVDEQFF
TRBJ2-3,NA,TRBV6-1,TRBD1,TGTGCCAGCATCCAGACAGGGAGCACAGATACGCAGTATTTT,CASIQTGSTDTQYF
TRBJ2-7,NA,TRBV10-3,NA,TGTGCCATCAGTGAGGCTCCGGGACAAATTACCTACGAGCAGTACTTC,CAISEAPGQITYEQYF
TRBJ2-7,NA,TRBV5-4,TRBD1,TGTGCCAGCAAGTGGACAGGGGGCCTCGAGCAGTACTTC,CASKWTGGLEQYF
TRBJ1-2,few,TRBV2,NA,TGTGCCAGCAGGGCCTATGGCTACACCTTC,CASRAYGYTF
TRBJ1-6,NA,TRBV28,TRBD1,TGTGCCAGCAGTCCATACAGGGGATACGGTTCACCCCTCCACTTT,CASSPYRGYGSPLHF
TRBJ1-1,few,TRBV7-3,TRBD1,TGTGCCAGCAGCCTGGGGACAGGGGATACTGAAGCTTTCTTT,CASSLGTGDTEAFF
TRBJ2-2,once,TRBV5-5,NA,TGTGCCAGCAGCTTGGATGTAGGGGGCACCGGGGAGCTGTTTTTT,CASSLDVGGTGELFF
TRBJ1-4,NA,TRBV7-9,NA,TGTGCCAGCAGCTTAGCATCGAGAGGGGAAAAACTGTTTTTT,CASSLASRGEKLFF
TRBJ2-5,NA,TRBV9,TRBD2,TGTGCCAGCAGCGAGGTGGGACTAGCGTTACAAGAGACCCAGTACTTC,CASSEVGLALQETQYF
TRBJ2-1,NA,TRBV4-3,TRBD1,TGCGCCAGCGCCTACGGATTACAGGGGCGTGAGCAGTTCTTC,CASAYGLQGREQFF
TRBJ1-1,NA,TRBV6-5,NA,TGTGCCAGCACCCCCAAGGGGGGGACTGAAGCTTTCTTT,CASTPKGGTEAFF
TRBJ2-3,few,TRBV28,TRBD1,TGTGCCAGCAGTTTCCGGGACAGGGGGACAGATACGCAGTATTTT,CASSFRDRGTDTQYF
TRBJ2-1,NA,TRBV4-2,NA,TGTGCCAGCAGCCAAGATTCTCGGGGCAATGAGCAGTTCTTC,CASSQDSRGNEQFF
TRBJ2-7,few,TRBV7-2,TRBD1,TGTGCCAGCAGCTTTATAGGGGATTGGACAGGCTCCTACGAGCAGTACTTC,CASSFIGDWTGSYEQYF
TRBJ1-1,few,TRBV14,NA,TGTGCCAGCAGCCCTAATACTCACACTGAAGCTTTCTTT,CASSPNTHTEAFF
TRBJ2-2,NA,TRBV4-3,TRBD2,TGCGCCAGCAGCCAAGATAGGGTCCTAGCGGGGGCCACCGGGGAGCTGTTTTTT,CASSQDRVLAGATGELFF
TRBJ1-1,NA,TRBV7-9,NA,TGTGCCAGCAGCTTAGCGGGGCAGAAGAACACTGAAGCTTTCTTT,CASSLAGQKNTEAFF
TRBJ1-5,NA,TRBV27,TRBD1,TGTGCCAGCAGTTTGGGGACAGGGTACAATCAGCCCCAGCATTTT,CASSLGTGYNQPQHF
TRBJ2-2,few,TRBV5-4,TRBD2,TGTGCCAGCAGCTTGGTGGCTAGCGGGAGGAGAAGGGAGCTGTTTTTT,CASSLVASGRRRELFF
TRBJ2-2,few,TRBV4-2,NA,TGTGCCAGCAGCCCTACTTACGGGGGAAACACCGGGGAGCTGTTTTTT,CASSPTYGGNTGELFF
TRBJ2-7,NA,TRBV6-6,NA,TGTGCCAGCAGTTACTCAGTGGGCCCGGCCGTCTACGAGCAGTACTTC,CASSYSVGPAVYEQYF
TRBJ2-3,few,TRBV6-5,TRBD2,TGTGCCAGCAGAAGCGGGGGCACCTTAGATACGCAGTATTTT,CASRSGGTLDTQYF
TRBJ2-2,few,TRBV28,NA,TGTGCCAGCAGTTTTCGAAGGGGCACCGGGGAGCTGTTTTTT,CASSFRRGTGELFF
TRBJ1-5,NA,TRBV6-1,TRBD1,TGTGCCAGCAGTGGAGACAGGGACTGGGAGCCCCAGCATTTT,CASSGDRDWEPQHF
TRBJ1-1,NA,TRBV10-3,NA,TGTGCCATCAGTGAGTCAGCAGGGAACACTGAAGCTTTCTTT,CAISESAGNTEAFF
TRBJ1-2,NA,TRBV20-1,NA,TGCAGTACTACGACAGGTCATGGCTACACCTTC,CSTTTGHGYTF
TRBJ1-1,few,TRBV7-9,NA,TGTGCCAGCACGACTACATTCACTGAAGCTTTCTTT,CASTTTFTEAFF
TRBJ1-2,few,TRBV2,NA,TGTGCCAGCAGGGCTCGCGGGGGAGGGTCATCCTACACCTTC,CASRARGGGSSYTF